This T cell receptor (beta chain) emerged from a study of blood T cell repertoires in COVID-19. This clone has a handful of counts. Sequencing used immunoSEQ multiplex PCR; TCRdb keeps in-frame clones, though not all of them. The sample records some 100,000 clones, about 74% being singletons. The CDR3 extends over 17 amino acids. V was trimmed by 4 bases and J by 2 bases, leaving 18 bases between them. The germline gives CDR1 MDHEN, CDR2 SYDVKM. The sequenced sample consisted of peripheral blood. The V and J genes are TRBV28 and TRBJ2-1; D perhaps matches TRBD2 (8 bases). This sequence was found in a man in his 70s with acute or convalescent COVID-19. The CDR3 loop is CASSSPGGAGAYNEQFF. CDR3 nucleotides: TGTGCCAGCAGTTCCCCAGGGGGAGCGGGAGCCTACAATGAGCAGTTCTTC. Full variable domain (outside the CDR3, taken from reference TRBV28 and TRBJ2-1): DVKVTQSSRYLVKRTGEKVFLECVQDMDHENMFWYRQDPGLGLRLIYFSYDVKMKEKGDIPEGYSVSREKKERFSLILESASTNQTSMYLCASSSPGGAGAYNEQFFGPGTRLTVL.